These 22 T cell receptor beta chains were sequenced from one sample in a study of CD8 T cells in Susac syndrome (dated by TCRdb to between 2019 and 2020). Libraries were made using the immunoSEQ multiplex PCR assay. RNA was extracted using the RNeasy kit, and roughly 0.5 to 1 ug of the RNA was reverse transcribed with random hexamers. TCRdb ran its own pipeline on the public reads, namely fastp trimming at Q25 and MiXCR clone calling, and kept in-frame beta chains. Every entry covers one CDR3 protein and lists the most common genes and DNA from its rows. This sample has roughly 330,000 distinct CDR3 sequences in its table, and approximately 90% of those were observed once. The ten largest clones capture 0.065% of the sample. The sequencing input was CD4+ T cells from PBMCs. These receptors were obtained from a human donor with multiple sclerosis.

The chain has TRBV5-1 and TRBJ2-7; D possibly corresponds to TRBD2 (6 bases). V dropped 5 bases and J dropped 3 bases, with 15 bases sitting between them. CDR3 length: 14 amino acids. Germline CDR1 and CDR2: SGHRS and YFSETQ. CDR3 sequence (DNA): TGCGCCAGCAGGGCCTCGGCGGGAAGCTACGAGCAGTACTTC. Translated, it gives CASRASAGSYEQYF.

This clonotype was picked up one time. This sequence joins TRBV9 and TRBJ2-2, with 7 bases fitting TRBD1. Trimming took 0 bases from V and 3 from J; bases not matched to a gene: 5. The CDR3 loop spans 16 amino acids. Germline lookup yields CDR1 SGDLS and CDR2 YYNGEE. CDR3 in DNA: TGTGCCAGCAGCGTAGGACAGGGCGTGGACACCGGGGAGCTGTTTTTT. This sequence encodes CASSVGQGVDTGELFF.

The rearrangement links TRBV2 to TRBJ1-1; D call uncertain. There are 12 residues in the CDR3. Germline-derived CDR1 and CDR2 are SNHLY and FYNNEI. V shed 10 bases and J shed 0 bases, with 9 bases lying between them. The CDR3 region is CAIGSLNTEAFF. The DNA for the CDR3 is TGTGCCATAGGATCTCTGAACACTGAAGCTTTCTTT.

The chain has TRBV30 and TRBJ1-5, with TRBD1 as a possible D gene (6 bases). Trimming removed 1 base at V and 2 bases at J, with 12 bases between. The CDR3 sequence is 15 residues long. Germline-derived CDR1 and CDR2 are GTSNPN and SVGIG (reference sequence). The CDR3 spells CAWSGGASGNQPQHF. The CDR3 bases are TGTGCCTGGAGTGGGGGGGCGTCAGGCAATCAGCCCCAGCATTTT.

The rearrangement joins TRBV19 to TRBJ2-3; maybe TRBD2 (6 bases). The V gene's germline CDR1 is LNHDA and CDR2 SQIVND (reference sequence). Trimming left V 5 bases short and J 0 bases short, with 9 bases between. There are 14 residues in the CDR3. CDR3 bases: TGTGCCAGTAGTGGCGGGACCAGCACAGATACGCAGTATTTT. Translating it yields CASSGGTSTDTQYF.

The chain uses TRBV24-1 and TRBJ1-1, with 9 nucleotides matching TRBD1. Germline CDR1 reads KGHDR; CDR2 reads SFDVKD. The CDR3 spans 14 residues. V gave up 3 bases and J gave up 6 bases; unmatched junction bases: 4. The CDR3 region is CATSDPTGGPEAFF. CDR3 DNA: TGTGCCACCAGTGATCCGACAGGGGGTCCTGAAGCTTTCTTT.

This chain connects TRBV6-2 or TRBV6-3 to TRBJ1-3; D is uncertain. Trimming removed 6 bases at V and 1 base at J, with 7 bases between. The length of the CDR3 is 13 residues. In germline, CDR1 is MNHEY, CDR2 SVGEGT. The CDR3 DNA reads TGTGCCAGCAGCCGCAGGTCTGGAAACACCATATATTTT. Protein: CASSRRSGNTIYF.

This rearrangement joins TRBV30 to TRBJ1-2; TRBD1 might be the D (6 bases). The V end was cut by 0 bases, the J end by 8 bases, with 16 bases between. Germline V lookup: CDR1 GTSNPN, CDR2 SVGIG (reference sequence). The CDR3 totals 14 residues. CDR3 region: CAWSVQGPSGGYTF. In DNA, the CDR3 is TGTGCCTGGAGTGTACAGGGACCCAGCGGGGGCTACACCTTC.

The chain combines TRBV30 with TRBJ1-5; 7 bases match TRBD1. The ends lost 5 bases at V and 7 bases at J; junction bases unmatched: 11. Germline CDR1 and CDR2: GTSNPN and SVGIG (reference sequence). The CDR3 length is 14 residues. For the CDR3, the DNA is TGTGCCTGGGCTCACGACAGGGCAGGCCAGCCCCAGCATTTT. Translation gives CAWAHDRAGQPQHF. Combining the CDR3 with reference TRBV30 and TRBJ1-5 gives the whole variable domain SQTIHQWPATLVQPVGSPLSLECTVEGTSNPNLYWYRQAAGRGLQLLFYSVGIGQISSEVPQNLSASRPQDRQFILSSKKLLLSDSGFYLCAWAHDRAGQPQHFGDGTRLSIL.

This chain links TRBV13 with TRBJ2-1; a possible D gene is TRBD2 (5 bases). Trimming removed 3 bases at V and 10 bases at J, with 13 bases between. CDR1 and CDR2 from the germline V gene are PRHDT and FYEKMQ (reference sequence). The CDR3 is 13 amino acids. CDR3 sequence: CASSLGSLREQFF. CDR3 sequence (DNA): TGTGCCAGCAGCTTGGGGAGCCTAAGGGAGCAGTTCTTC.

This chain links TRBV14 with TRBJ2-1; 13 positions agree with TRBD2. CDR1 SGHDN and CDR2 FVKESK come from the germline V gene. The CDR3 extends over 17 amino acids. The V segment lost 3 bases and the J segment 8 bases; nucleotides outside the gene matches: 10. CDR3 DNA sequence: TGTGCCAGCAGCCAGAGACCTACTAGCGGGAGGGCGCATGAGCAGTTCTTC. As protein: CASSQRPTSGRAHEQFF.

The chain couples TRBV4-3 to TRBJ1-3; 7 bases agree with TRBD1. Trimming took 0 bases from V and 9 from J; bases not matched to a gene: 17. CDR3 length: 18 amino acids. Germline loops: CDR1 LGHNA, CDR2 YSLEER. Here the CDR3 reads CASSQDYGYGSGGGTIYF. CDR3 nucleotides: TGCGCCAGCAGCCAAGATTATGGATACGGGTCAGGGGGAGGCACCATATATTTT.

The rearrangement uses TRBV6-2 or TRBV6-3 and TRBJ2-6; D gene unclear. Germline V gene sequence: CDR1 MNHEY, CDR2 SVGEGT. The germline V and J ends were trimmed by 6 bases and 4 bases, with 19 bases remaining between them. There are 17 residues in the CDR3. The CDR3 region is CASSSILDEPGANVLTF. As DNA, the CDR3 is TGTGCCAGCAGCTCGATTCTGGATGAGCCGGGGGCCAACGTCCTGACTTTC.

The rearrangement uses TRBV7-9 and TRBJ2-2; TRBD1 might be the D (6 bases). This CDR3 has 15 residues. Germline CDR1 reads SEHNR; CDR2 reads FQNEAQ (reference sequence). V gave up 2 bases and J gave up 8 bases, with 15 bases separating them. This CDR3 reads CASSLSVQGIGELFF. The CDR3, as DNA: TGTGCCAGCAGCTTATCGGTACAGGGTATTGGGGAGCTGTTTTTT.

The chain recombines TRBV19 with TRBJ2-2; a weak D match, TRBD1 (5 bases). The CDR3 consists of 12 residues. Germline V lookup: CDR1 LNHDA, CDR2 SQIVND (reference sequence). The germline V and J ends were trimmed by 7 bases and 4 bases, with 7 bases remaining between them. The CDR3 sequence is CASKGRTGELFF. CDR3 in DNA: TGTGCCAGTAAGGGGCGCACCGGGGAGCTGTTTTTT.

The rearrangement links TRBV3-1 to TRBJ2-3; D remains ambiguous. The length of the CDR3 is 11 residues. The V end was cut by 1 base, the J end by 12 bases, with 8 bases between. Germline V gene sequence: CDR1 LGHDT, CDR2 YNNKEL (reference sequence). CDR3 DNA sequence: TGTGCCAGCAGCCAAGGGATACGACAGTATTTT. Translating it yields CASSQGIRQYF.

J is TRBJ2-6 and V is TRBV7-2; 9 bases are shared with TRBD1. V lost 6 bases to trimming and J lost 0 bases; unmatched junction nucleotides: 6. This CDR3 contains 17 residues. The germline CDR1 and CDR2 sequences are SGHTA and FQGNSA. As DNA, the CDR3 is TGTGCCAGCAGATACGGGACAGGGCTCTCTGGGGCCAACGTCCTGACTTTC. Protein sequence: CASRYGTGLSGANVLTF.

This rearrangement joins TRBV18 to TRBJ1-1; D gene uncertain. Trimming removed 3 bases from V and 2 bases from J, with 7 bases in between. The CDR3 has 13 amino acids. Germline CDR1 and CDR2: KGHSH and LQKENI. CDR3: CASSPWVNTEAFF. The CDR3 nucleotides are TGTGCCAGCTCACCCTGGGTAAACACTGAAGCTTTCTTT.

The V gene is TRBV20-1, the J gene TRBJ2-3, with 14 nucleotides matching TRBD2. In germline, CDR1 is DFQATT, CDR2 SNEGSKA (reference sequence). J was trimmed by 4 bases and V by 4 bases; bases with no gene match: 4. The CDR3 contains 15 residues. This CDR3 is CSAIRTSGRSDTQYF. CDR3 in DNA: TGCAGTGCTATACGGACTAGCGGGAGGTCAGATACGCAGTATTTT.

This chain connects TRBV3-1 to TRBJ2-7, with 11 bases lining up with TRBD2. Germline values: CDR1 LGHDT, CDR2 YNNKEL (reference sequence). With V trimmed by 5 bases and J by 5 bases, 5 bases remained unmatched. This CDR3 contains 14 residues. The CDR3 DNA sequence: TGTGCCAGCAGCACCGGGACTAGCGGTAACGAGCAGTACTTC. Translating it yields CASSTGTSGNEQYF.

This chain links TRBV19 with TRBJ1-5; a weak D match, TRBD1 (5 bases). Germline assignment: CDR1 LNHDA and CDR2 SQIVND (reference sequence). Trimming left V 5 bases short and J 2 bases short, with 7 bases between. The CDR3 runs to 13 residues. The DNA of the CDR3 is TGTGCCAGTAGTGGGGGGGGCAATCAGCCCCAGCATTTT. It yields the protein CASSGGGNQPQHF.

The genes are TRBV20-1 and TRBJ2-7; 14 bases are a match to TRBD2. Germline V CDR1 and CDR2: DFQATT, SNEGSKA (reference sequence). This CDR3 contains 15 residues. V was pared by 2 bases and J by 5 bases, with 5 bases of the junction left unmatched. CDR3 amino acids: CSARLRTSGRHEQYF. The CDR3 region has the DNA TGCAGTGCTAGACTCCGGACTAGCGGGAGGCACGAGCAGTACTTC.